This TCR beta chain appears in the sequencing data of a study of T cells in Graves' hyperthyroidism and ophthalmopathy. Whole-study findings and limits: Model output signaled ophthalmopathy a median 6.5 months ahead of onset.

This clonotype was counted only a few times. Antigen unknown. Patients aged 18 to 65 had newly diagnosed hyperthyroidism lasting under 2 months. Each diagnosis was grounded in clinical symptoms, serum thyroxine and TRAb, thyroid ultrasound, and orbital computed tomography. Regions amplified from RNA transcripts were the TCR beta CDR3 regions. In the first-round RT-PCR of the TCR CDR3, the HTBI primer set was used. MiXCR was run by TCRdb on the multiplex PCR reads, yielding one entry per CDR3 protein. The profile shows 650,000 to 850,000 distinct CDR3 sequences, 18% of them singletons. The CDR3 spans 13 residues. Trimming stripped 3 bases from V and 1 base from J, with 9 bases between. From germline, CDR1 is GTSNPN and CDR2 SVGIG (reference sequence).

The source material was blood. The source is a woman aged 50 to 60 with Graves' hyperthyroidism that later progressed to Graves' ophthalmopathy. This chain uses TRBV30 with TRBJ1-1; D gene ambiguous. The CDR3 sequence is CAWRAERNTEAFF. For the CDR3, the DNA is TGTGCCTGGAGGGCAGAACGGAACACTGAAGCTTTCTTT.